Each of the 29 T cell receptor beta chains below was sequenced from the same sample in a study of blood T cell repertoires in COVID-19. Sequencing used immunoSEQ multiplex PCR; TCRdb keeps in-frame clones, though not all of them. The sample yields 200,000 to 250,000 clones, 82% seen once. Sequenced: peripheral blood. These TCRs come from a woman older than 75 with acute or convalescent COVID-19.

The CDR3 region has the DNA TGTGCCAGCAGCTTCGACAGAAACTACGAGCAGTACTTC. It translates to CASSFDRNYEQYF. The V and J genes are TRBV7-2 and TRBJ2-7; a possible D gene is TRBD1 (5 bases). Trimming took 3 bases from V and 3 from J, leaving 9 bases between them. The CDR3 totals 13 residues. In germline, CDR1 is SGHTA, CDR2 FQGNSA.

The chain recombines TRBV19 with TRBJ1-3; the match to TRBD1 covers 7 bases. V lost 6 bases and J lost 0; bases outside the gene matches: 5. Germline values: CDR1 LNHDA, CDR2 SQIVND (reference sequence). The CDR3 has 15 amino acids. CDR3 region: CASSGQDYSGNTIYF. CDR3 nucleotide sequence: TGTGCCAGTAGCGGACAGGACTACTCTGGAAACACCATATATTTT.

The rearrangement links TRBV19 to TRBJ2-2; a weak D match, TRBD2 (6 bases). The CDR3 is made up of 15 amino acids. Germline CDR1 LNHDA, CDR2 SQIVND (reference sequence). V dropped 5 bases and J dropped 1 base, with 11 bases sitting between them. DNA of the CDR3: TGTGCCAGTAGTTATCCTAGCGAGAACACCGGGGAGCTGTTTTTT. Translated, it gives CASSYPSENTGELFF.

The chain links TRBV7-2 to TRBJ1-6, with TRBD1 matching 7 bases. CDR3 length: 14 residues. V shed 2 bases, J shed 8 bases, and the junction held 3 bases outside the gene matches. Per germline, CDR1 SGHTA and CDR2 FQGNSA. Here the CDR3 reads CASSLRQGDSPLHF. The CDR3 region has the DNA TGTGCCAGCAGCTTACGGCAGGGGGATTCACCCCTCCACTTT.

This sequence joins TRBV7-6 and TRBJ2-1; D is possibly TRBD2 (7 bases). V was trimmed by 0 bases and J by 1 base, leaving 10 bases between them. CDR1 and CDR2 from the germline V gene are SGHVS and FNYEAQ. The CDR3 sequence is 16 residues long. In DNA form, the CDR3 reads TGTGCCAGCAGCTTAGCGGGGGGGACATCCTACAATGAGCAGTTCTTC. Amino acid sequence: CASSLAGGTSYNEQFF.

About this clone: The sample has other DNA sequences that encode this CDR3 too. This chain links TRBV19 with TRBJ1-1; 10 bases align to TRBD1. Germline-derived CDR1 and CDR2 are LNHDA and SQIVND (reference sequence). The CDR3 runs to 14 residues. V was pared by 4 bases and J by 4 bases, with 3 bases of the junction left unmatched. The CDR3 sequence: CASSTGQGVTEAFF. The CDR3 region has the DNA TGTGCCAGTAGTACCGGACAGGGGGTCACTGAAGCTTTCTTT.

The chain links TRBV6-6 to TRBJ2-7; a weak D match, TRBD2 (6 bases). Trimming removed 2 bases from V and 3 bases from J, with 11 bases in between. The CDR3 is made up of 14 amino acids. Germline V gene sequence: CDR1 MNHNY, CDR2 SVGAGI (reference sequence). Here the CDR3 DNA reads TGTGCCAGCAGTTACCCCGCCGGGGGCTACGAGCAGTACTTC. Its translation: CASSYPAGGYEQYF.

This clone was observed a few times. The chain recombines TRBV27 with TRBJ2-1; 8 positions match TRBD2. The germline gives CDR1 MNHEY, CDR2 SMNVEV (reference sequence). V shed 4 bases, J shed 1 base, and the junction held 18 bases outside the gene matches. The CDR3 runs to 20 residues. CDR3 bases: TGTGCCAGCAGTTCAAGAGGGGGACTAGTCGGTTTTTGGTCCTACAATGAGCAGTTCTTC. Amino acids: CASSSRGGLVGFWSYNEQFF.

DNA of the CDR3: TGTGCCAGCAGCCAAGGTGAGGGTGGAAATCAGCCCCAGCATTTT. It is translated as CASSQGEGGNQPQHF. This chain joins TRBV4-2 and TRBJ1-5, with unresolved D. The CDR3 spans 15 residues. Germline V gives CDR1 LGHNA, CDR2 YNFKEQ. V was cut by 1 base and J by 4 bases, with 11 bases left in between.

The rearrangement links TRBV19 to TRBJ2-7; D is possibly TRBD2 (7 bases). V was shortened by 3 bases and J by 6 bases, with 12 bases between the two germline ends. The CDR3 length is 13 residues. Germline V gene sequence: CDR1 LNHDA, CDR2 SQIVND (reference sequence). In DNA, the CDR3 is TGTGCCAGTAGTATTGGGGGAGGGGGCGAGCAGTACTTC. Its protein product is CASSIGGGGEQYF.

The J gene is TRBJ2-2, the V gene TRBV4-1; 8 bases are shared with TRBD1. The CDR3 extends over 16 amino acids. J was trimmed by 0 bases and V by 6 bases; bases with no gene match: 6. Per germline, CDR1 MGHRA and CDR2 YSYEKL. CDR3 bases: TGCGCCAGCAGTCGTCAGACAGGGGCGAACACCGGGGAGCTGTTTTTT. Encoded protein: CASSRQTGANTGELFF.

The chain recombines TRBV6-5 with TRBJ1-6; D gene unclear. In germline, CDR1 is MNHEY, CDR2 SVGAGI. The CDR3 totals 15 residues. Trimming took off 0 bases at V and 7 bases at J, with 10 bases between the two ends. CDR3 protein: CASSYSRGWNSPLHF. CDR3 nucleotides: TGTGCCAGCAGTTACTCGAGAGGGTGGAATTCACCCCTCCACTTT.

The chain couples TRBV10-1 to TRBJ2-5, with D possibly being TRBD1 (6 bases). The CDR3 length is 15 residues. CDR1 and CDR2 from the germline V gene are WNHNN and SYGVQD (reference sequence). The V end lost 7 bases, the J end lost 5 bases, and 20 bases lay between the germline ends. The CDR3 is CASKTNRVDTETQYF. CDR3 DNA sequence: TGCGCCAGCAAAACAAACAGGGTTGACACGGAGACCCAGTACTTC.

V and J are TRBV7-9 and TRBJ2-3; 10 nucleotides line up with TRBD1. The CDR3 sequence is 19 residues long. V was clipped by 6 bases and J by 2 bases; unmatched bases: 17. The germline V gene has CDR1 SEHNR and CDR2 FQNEAQ (reference sequence). Written as DNA, the CDR3 is TGTGCCAGCAGTTTGGACAGGGGGTTTGCGGTGGATGACACAGATACGCAGTATTTT. Translation: CASSLDRGFAVDDTDTQYF.

This clone appeared a single time. The chain is built from TRBV5-6 and TRBJ1-5; TRBD1 matches 11 bases. The CDR3 sequence is 15 residues long. The germline V gene has CDR1 SGHDT and CDR2 YYEEEE. Trimming removed 0 bases from V and 6 bases from J; junction bases left unmatched: 2. The CDR3 reads CASSLGTGGSQPQHF. The CDR3, as DNA: TGTGCCAGCAGCTTGGGGACAGGGGGCTCTCAGCCCCAGCATTTT.

V is TRBV5-1 and J is TRBJ1-4; 9 bases match TRBD1. CDR3 length: 16 amino acids. The J segment lost 7 bases and the V segment lost 4 bases, leaving 11 bases of the junction unmatched. From germline, CDR1 is SGHRS and CDR2 YFSETQ. In DNA, the CDR3 is TGCGCCAGCAGCCCCGGAAGTACAGGGGGCGGTGAAAAACTGTTTTTT. Translating gives CASSPGSTGGGEKLFF.

The chain couples TRBV19 to TRBJ1-1; 9 nucleotides match TRBD1. Per germline, CDR1 LNHDA and CDR2 SQIVND (reference sequence). The CDR3 runs 14 residues. Trimming at V came to 9 bases and at J to 10 bases, leaving 15 bases not matched to a gene. In DNA, the CDR3 is TGTGCCAGCAGCGACGGACAGGGGCGTCTTGGAGCTTTCTTT. Amino acid sequence: CASSDGQGRLGAFF.

The gene calls are TRBV10-3 and TRBJ2-4; TRBD2 matches at 7 bases. The CDR3 covers 13 residues. V lost 6 bases, J lost 3 bases, and 2 bases stayed unmatched. The germline V gene has CDR1 ENHRY and CDR2 SYGVKD. CDR3 in DNA: TGTGCCATCAGGGGGGGGGTCAAAAACATTCAGTACTTC. Translation gives CAIRGGVKNIQYF.

The CDR3 protein is CASSPRPDRVGYTF. The CDR3, as DNA: TGTGCCAGCAGTCCGCGACCCGACAGGGTCGGCTACACCTTC. The V and J genes are TRBV6-5 and TRBJ1-2; 7 bases align to TRBD1. From germline, CDR1 is MNHEY and CDR2 SVGAGI. The CDR3 has 14 residues. V lost 5 bases to trimming and J lost 8 bases; unmatched junction nucleotides: 11.

The chain carries TRBV27 and TRBJ2-7, with 7 bases aligning to TRBD2. Germline CDR1 is MNHEY and CDR2 is SMNVEV (reference sequence). There are 14 residues in the CDR3. Trimming cost V 1 base and J 5 bases; bases outside gene matches: 5. CDR3: CASSLLGGFDEQYF. CDR3 sequence (DNA): TGTGCCAGCAGTTTATTGGGGGGGTTCGACGAGCAGTACTTC.

CDR3 DNA sequence: TGTGCCAGCAGCCCGGGGCTAGCGGGGGCCCCCACAGATACGCAGTATTTT. This sequence encodes CASSPGLAGAPTDTQYF. V and J are TRBV11-3 and TRBJ2-3, with 10 bases that match TRBD2. The CDR3 length is 17 residues. Looked up from germline, CDR1 is SGHNT and CDR2 is YENEEA. Trimming at V came to 5 bases and at J to 2 bases, leaving 10 bases not matched to a gene.

The chain recombines TRBV4-1 with TRBJ1-1; possible D gene TRBD1, 5 bases. Trimming stripped 3 bases from V and 6 bases from J, with 11 bases between. The length of the CDR3 is 13 residues. The germline gives CDR1 MGHRA, CDR2 YSYEKL. The CDR3 coding sequence is TGCGCCAGCAGCCACCTAGGGGAACCTGAAGCTTTCTTT. Translation gives CASSHLGEPEAFF.

The rearrangement links TRBV12-3 or TRBV12-4 to TRBJ1-6, with D possibly matching TRBD1 (6 bases). Trimming took off 7 bases at V and 9 bases at J, with 13 bases between the two ends. The CDR3 is made up of 13 amino acids. The CDR3 is CASNPGRGSPLHF. The CDR3 DNA reads TGTGCCAGCAATCCAGGCAGGGGTTCACCCCTCCACTTT.

This clone was detected once. The rearrangement joins TRBV2 to TRBJ1-2, with 9 bases matching TRBD1. CDR1 SNHLY and CDR2 FYNNEI come from the germline V gene. V trimming: 6 bases; J trimming: 10 bases; junction bases outside the gene matches: 21. The CDR3 is 17 residues long. DNA of the CDR3: TGTGCCAGCAGGAACATGGGACAGGGTGGCCCGACGTCTGCCTACACCTTC. As protein: CASRNMGQGGPTSAYTF.

The chain is built from TRBV7-7 and TRBJ2-2, with unresolved D. This CDR3 comprises 14 residues. V was cut by 5 bases and J by 4 bases, with 11 bases left in between. CDR1 is SSHAT, CDR2 FNYEAQ, per germline (reference sequence). The CDR3 nucleotides are TGTGCCAGCAGCCCTGACTGGATCACCGGGGAGCTGTTTTTT. Protein product: CASSPDWITGELFF.

V gene TRBV7-9 combines with J gene TRBJ2-3; TRBD1 matches at 8 bases. The germline CDR1 and CDR2 sequences are SEHNR and FQNEAQ (reference sequence). The length of the CDR3 is 14 residues. V dropped 3 bases and J dropped 6; count of bases not matched to a gene: 5. The CDR3 coding sequence is TGTGCCAGCAGCTTTGGGACAGGTTTCGATACGCAGTATTTT. It encodes CASSFGTGFDTQYF.

This chain links TRBV11-2 with TRBJ2-7; TRBD1 is a possible D gene (6 bases). The CDR3 contains 16 residues. V was pared by 6 bases and J by 0 bases, with 18 bases between. Germline V lookup: CDR1 SGHAT, CDR2 FQNNGV. The CDR3 DNA reads as TGTGCCAGCAGGACTCCTGACAGGAAGAGCTCCTACGAGCAGTACTTC. It translates to CASRTPDRKSSYEQYF.

The gene calls are TRBV7-9 and TRBJ1-6; TRBD1 aligns across 7 bases. The junction had 10 bases not matched to a gene; V was cut back by 8 bases and J by 6 bases. CDR1 is SEHNR, CDR2 FQNEAQ, per germline (reference sequence). The CDR3 covers 15 residues. CDR3: CASQSSQGSNSPLHF. The CDR3 DNA follows: TGTGCCAGCCAAAGTTCACAGGGGTCTAATTCACCCCTCCACTTT.

The chain is built from TRBV5-1 and TRBJ2-2; the match to TRBD1 covers 7 bases. The CDR3 sequence is 16 residues long. V shed 4 bases, J shed 7 bases, and the junction held 13 bases outside the gene matches. Germline V gives CDR1 SGHRS, CDR2 YFSETQ. CDR3 sequence: CASSAHDRELIGELFF. CDR3 DNA: TGCGCCAGCAGCGCCCACGACAGGGAATTGATCGGGGAGCTGTTTTTT.